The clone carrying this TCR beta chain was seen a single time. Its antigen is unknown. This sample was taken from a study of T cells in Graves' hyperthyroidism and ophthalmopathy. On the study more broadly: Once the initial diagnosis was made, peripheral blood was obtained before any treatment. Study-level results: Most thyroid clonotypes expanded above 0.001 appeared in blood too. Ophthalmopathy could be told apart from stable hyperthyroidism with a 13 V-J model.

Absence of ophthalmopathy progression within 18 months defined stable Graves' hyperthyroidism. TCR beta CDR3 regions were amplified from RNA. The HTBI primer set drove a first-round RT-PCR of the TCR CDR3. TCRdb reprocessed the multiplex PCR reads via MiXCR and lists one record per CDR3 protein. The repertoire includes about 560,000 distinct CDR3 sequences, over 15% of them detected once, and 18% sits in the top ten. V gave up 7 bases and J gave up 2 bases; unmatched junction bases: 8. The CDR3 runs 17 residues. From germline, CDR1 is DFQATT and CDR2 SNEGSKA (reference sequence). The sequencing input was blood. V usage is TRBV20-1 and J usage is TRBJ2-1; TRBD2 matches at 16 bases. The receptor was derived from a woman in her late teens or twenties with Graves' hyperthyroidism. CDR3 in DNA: TGCAGTGTTGCGACCGGGACTAGCGGGAGGGCCTACAATGAGCAGTTCTTC. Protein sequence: CSVATGTSGRAYNEQFF.